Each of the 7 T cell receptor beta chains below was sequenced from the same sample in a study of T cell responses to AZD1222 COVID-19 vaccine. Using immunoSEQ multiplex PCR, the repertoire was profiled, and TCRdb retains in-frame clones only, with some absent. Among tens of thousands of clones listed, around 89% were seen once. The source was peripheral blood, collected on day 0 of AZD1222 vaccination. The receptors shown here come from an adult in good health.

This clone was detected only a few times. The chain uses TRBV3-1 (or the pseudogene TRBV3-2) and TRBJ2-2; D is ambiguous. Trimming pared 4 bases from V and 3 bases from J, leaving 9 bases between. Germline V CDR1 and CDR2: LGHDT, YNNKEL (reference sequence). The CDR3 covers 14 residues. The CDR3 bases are TGTGCCAGCAGCCCGACCCGTGACACCGGGGAGCTGTTTTTT. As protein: CASSPTRDTGELFF.

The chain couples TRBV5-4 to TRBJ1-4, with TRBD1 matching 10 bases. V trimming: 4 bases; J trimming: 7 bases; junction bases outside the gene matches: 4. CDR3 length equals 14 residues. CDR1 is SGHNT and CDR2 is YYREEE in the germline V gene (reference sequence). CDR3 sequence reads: CASSMDRGGEKLFF. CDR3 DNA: TGTGCCAGCAGCATGGACAGGGGGGGTGAAAAACTGTTTTTT. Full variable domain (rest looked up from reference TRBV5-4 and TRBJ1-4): ETGVTQSPTHLIKTRGQQVTLRCSSQSGHNTVSWYQQALGQGPQFIFQYYREEENGRGNFPPRFSGLQFPNYSSELNVNALELDDSALYLCASSMDRGGEKLFFGSGTQLSVL.

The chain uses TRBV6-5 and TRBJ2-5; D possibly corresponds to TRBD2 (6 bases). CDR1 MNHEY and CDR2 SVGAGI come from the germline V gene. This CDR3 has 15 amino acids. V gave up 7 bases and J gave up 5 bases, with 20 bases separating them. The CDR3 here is CASMLRRGVRETQYF. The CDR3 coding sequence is TGTGCCAGCATGCTGCGGCGGGGAGTAAGGGAGACCCAGTACTTC.

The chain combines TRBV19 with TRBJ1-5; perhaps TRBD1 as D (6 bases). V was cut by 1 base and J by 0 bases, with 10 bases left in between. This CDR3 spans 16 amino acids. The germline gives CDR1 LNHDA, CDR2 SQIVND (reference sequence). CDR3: CASSIAGVNSNQPQHF. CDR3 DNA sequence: TGTGCCAGTAGTATAGCAGGGGTCAATAGCAATCAGCCCCAGCATTTT. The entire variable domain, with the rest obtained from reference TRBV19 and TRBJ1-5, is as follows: DGGITQSPKYLFRKEGQNVTLSCEQNLNHDAMYWYRQDPGQGLRLIYYSQIVNDFQKGDIAEGYSVSREKKESFPLTVTSAQKNPTAFYLCASSIAGVNSNQPQHFGDGTRLSIL.

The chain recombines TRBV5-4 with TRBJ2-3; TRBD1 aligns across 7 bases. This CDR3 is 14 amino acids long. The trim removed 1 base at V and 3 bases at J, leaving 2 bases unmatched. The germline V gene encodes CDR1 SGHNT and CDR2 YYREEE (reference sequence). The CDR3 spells CASSLRTGTDTQYF. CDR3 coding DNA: TGTGCCAGCAGCTTGCGGACAGGAACAGATACGCAGTATTTT.

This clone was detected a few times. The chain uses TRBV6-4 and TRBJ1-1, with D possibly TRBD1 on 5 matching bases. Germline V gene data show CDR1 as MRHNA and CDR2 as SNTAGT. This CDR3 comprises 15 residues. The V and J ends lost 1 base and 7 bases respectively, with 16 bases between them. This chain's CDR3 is CASSDLFGGWVEAFF. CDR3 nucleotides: TGTGCCAGCAGTGACTTATTTGGGGGGTGGGTTGAAGCTTTCTTT.

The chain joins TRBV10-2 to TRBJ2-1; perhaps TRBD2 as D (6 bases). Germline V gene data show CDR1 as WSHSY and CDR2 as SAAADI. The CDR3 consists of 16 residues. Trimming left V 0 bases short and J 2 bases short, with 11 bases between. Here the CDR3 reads CASSESGRGPYNEQFF. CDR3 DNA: TGCGCCAGCAGTGAGTCGGGGCGGGGACCCTACAATGAGCAGTTCTTC.